Listed below are T cell receptor beta chains from one sample, sequenced in a study of resident and recirculating memory T cells in vitiligo. TCRdb keeps only in-frame clones here, not all; method: immunoSEQ multiplex PCR. This sample yields roughly 76,000 clones, of which roughly 90% are seen a single time; over 4.5% belongs to the top ten. The sample was blood. All receptors come from a male donor with vitiligo. CDR3s leave out the opening cysteine and the closing phenylalanine or tryptophan. The D gene is left open where the match is weak. A clone size is listed for some rows: how often the clone was seen (once, few, many), or a class if it is expanded.

TRBJ2-3 TRBV4-3 . . ASSQDWAGTDTQY
TRBJ2-2 TRBV28 . . ASSAGRGAPYTGELF
TRBJ2-3 TRBV5-4 . TRBD2 ASSSPTSGGADTQY
TRBJ2-2 TRBV28 . TRBD1 ASRVTGGGGTGELF
TRBJ2-7 TRBV4-2 . TRBD2 ASSQETSGAYEQY
TRBJ2-5 TRBV5-1 . TRBD2 ASSHTSGVGWETQY
TRBJ2-5 TRBV6-5 . TRBD1 AISAGTGKETQY
TRBJ1-1 TRBV5-1 . TRBD1 ASSFWDSNTEAF
TRBJ1-5 TRBV7-9 . . ASSFGGGSNQPQH
TRBJ2-3 TRBV6-6 . TRBD2 ASSRLAGLTDTQY
TRBJ2-7 TRBV10-3 . TRBD1 AIRPRTGAPEQY
TRBJ1-2 TRBV6-1 . TRBD1 ASSEGRGMSGYT
TRBJ2-1 TRBV27 . TRBD1 ASSFRQGVYNEQF
TRBJ2-3 TRBV9 . . ASSYNRAPSTDTQY
TRBJ2-1 TRBV5-5 . TRBD1 ASRQEPGQLLEGQF
TRBJ2-7 TRBV7-2 . . ASSFQPAGPYEQY
TRBJ2-5 TRBV2 . . ASSERVHSQSPETQY
TRBJ2-5 TRBV7-9 . TRBD1 ASSFGQGAETQY
TRBJ1-1 TRBV4-1 . . ASSRLPTGNTEAF
TRBJ1-4 TRBV18 . . ASSPRGANSLSTNEKLF
TRBJ1-2 TRBV5-6 . . ASSPGVSVGGYT
TRBJ1-5 TRBV6-4 few . ASSPGGEDHQPQH
TRBJ2-5 TRBV4-3 . . ASSQEHHRGETQY
TRBJ2-2 TRBV4-3 . . ASSQEAGTGELF
TRBJ2-7 TRBV19 . TRBD2 ASGIAGSHTYEQY
TRBJ1-6 TRBV27 . TRBD1 ASSYRTGLHNSPLH
TRBJ2-5 TRBV7-2 . TRBD1 ASSQRGQGETQY
TRBJ2-3 TRBV12-5 . . ASGLVVADGTDTQY
TRBJ1-3 TRBV6-5 . . ASSYDTGTPGNTIY
TRBJ2-1 TRBV27 . . ASSFVATSYNEQF
TRBJ1-2 TRBV7-9 few TRBD1 ASSSGTGLGYT
TRBJ1-3 TRBV30 . TRBD1 AWSVPAPPSFPGQGVVTGNTIY
TRBJ2-3 TRBV2 . . ASSVKASTDTQY
TRBJ2-2 TRBV30 . . AWSPRPHTGRTVTGELF
TRBJ1-3 TRBV7-2 . . ASSPLFGNTIY
TRBJ2-1 TRBV7-2 . TRBD2 ASSLGLAGGSSYNEQF
TRBJ1-4 TRBV28 once . ASSLPMGAQQKLF
TRBJ1-2 TRBV6-5 . . ASSSGGASGYT
TRBJ2-7 TRBV4-3 . TRBD1 ASSREGQGPNEQY
TRBJ2-3 TRBV7-9 . . ASSLALRQGSTDTQY
TRBJ2-1 TRBV5-6 . TRBD2 ASSLLQDTRGGYNEQF
. TRBV9 . . ASSPQTDFYEQY
TRBJ2-7 TRBV7-9 . . ASRPRQSSYEQY
TRBJ2-2 TRBV12-5 . . ASGLLGSSNTGELF
TRBJ2-1 TRBV7-9 . . ASSFGGPNEQF
TRBJ2-5 TRBV9 . TRBD2 ASSASAGGRGETQY
TRBJ1-4 TRBV9 . TRBD1 ASSLGQTNEKLF
TRBJ2-3 TRBV5-1 . TRBD2 ASSLLTSGAGSTDTQY
TRBJ1-2 TRBV4-3 . . ASSRRRGNYGYT
TRBJ2-4 TRBV5-5 . . ASSPVWSGKNIQY
TRBJ1-3 TRBV4-1 . TRBD1 ASSHLTPRDTAGGSGNTIY
TRBJ1-2 TRBV29-1 . TRBD1 SVGDSDRAASLYGYT
TRBJ1-1 TRBV5-1 . . ASSPGRPDTEAF
TRBJ1-4 TRBV28 . . ASSLLVGGLGEKLF
TRBJ2-3 TRBV4-3 . TRBD2 ASSQTATSGPSTDTQY
TRBJ2-7 TRBV6-1 . TRBD1 ASSLTGGIDEQY
TRBJ2-7 TRBV7-2 . TRBD2 ASSLEGGGVREQY